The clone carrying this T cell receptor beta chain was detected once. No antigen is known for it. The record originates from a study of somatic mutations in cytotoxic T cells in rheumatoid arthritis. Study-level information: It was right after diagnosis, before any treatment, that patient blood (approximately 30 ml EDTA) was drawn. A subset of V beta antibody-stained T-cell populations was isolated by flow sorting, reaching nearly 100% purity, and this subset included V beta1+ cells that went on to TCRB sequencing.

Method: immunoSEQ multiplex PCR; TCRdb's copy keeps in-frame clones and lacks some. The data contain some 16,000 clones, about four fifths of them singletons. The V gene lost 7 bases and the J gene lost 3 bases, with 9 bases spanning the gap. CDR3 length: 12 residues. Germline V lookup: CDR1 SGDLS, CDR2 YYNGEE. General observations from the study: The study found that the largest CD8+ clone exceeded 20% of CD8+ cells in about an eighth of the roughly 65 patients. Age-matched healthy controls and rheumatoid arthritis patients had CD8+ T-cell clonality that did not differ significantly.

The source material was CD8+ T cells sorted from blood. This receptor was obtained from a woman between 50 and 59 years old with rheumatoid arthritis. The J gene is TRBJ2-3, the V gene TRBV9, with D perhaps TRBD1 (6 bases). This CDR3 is CASGRGTDTQYF. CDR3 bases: TGTGCCAGCGGAAGGGGGACAGATACGCAGTATTTT.